This TCR beta chain was documented in a study of low-dose radiotherapy and immunotherapy resistance in tumors (dated by TCRdb to the early 2020s). About the full investigation: Cohort 1 received 0.5 Gy per fraction every 2 weeks, with a prescribed total PTV dose of 6.5 Gy. For Cohort 2, the dose was 1 Gy per fraction given every two weeks, adding up to 13 Gy in total across 26 weeks. Patients were given nivolumab as a 240 mg flat dose every two weeks and ipilimumab at 1 mg/kg every six weeks, with both drugs delivered intravenously. Cyclophosphamide 200 mg/m2 was administered intravenously every two weeks, one day before each radiation and immunotherapy administration. Starting on cycle 1 day 1, patients took 300 mg of aspirin by mouth once daily for four cycles. Randomization of trial participants into treatment groups was not performed. The translational analysis covered eight patients: three from the first dose cohort and the first five from the second dose cohort.

The listed sequencing device is Illumina HiSeq 2500. First-strand cDNA was synthesized with Superscript III and a set of TRAV- and TRBV-specific primers, covering both TCRalpha and TCRbeta chains. TCRs were amplified with Phusion for approximately 18 PCR cycles, with a constant-region primer paired with the adapter attached to the V primers. The isolated mRNA was amplified using the MessageAmp II aRNA Amplification Kit, with in vitro transcription performed for about 15 hours at 37 degrees C. The Dynabeads mRNA DIRECT Purification Kit was used to isolate the mRNA for TCR sequencing. Indexed Illumina adapters were added in a second Phusion PCR of around 23 cycles, and the PCR products were purified with AMPure XP beads. On the authors' methods: Custom Perl scripts were used to pool TCR sequences that encoded the same protein, to remove out-of-frame sequences, and to calculate the abundance of each clonotype. Any TCR sequence backed by just one read was left out of the analysis. Shannon entropy, Gini index, clonality, richness, and the frequency of TCRs shared between repertoires were included as repertoire metrics. In-frame beta chains were kept once TCRdb had trimmed the public reads at Q25 with fastp and called clones with MiXCR. Rows are combined by CDR3 protein, so each entry shows the most common genes and DNA. None of the V and J calls come from the authors' own analysis; TCRdb made them. Recorded for this sample are about 100,000 distinct CDR3 sequences; 20% of them occurred a single time. The ten top clones hold over 3.5% of the sample.

This sample's time point label indicates: after trial treatment. Reading the label with the study, this specimen's treatment or condition is: LDRT plus nivolumab, ipilimumab, low-dose cyclophosphamide and aspirin (RACIN trial). The donors took part in RACIN, a single-arm, phase I, dose-escalation trial that combined nivolumab, ipilimumab, aspirin, low-dose cyclophosphamide and low-dose radiotherapy. Eligible patients had advanced, TIL-negative solid tumors. Based on the germline V gene (reference sequence), the CDR1 and CDR2 sequences are SEHNR and FQNEAQ. The junction shows trimming of 2 bases on V and 0 bases on J, plus 4 bases between the germline ends. Including the terminal cysteine and phenylalanine, the CDR3 comprises 14 residues. Of the read, only the CDR3 DNA is kept; its 42 bases are in frame from base 1. This clonotype was recorded at least ten times. Its target antigen remains unknown. Base qualities were left out, and no much larger clone turns up one base away.

This TCR was recovered from a male donor with prostate cancer. The source was PBMCs, collected after low-dose radiotherapy plus immunotherapy. Recombination connected TRBV7-9 to TRBJ2-2; too little of a D gene remains to name it. The DNA reads as follows: TGTGCCAGCAGCTTATCCACGAACACCGGGGAGCTGTTTTTT. Its translation is CASSLSTNTGELFF. Here the CDR3 is joined to the reference TRBV7-9 and TRBJ2-2 genes, and the full variable domain is: DTGVSQNPRHKITKRGQNVTFRCDPISEHNRLYWYRQTLGQGPEFLTYFQNEAQLEKSRLLSDRFSAERPKGSFSTLEIQRTEQGDSAMYLCASSLSTNTGELFFGEGSRLTVL.